Listed here is a single T cell receptor beta chain. Its antigen is undetermined. CDR1 is SQVTM, CDR2 ANQGSEA, per germline. Between the trimmed V and J ends, which lost 4 bases and 0 bases, there was a span of 16 bases. This CDR3 is 16 amino acids long. This sample was included in a study of CD8 T cells in Susac syndrome. Findings and limits, study-wide: The study recognized that its TCR sequencing and HLA analysis covered a relatively small number of individuals.

It was with random hexamers that 0.5 to 1 ug RNA was reverse transcribed. Amplification of TCR beta CDR3 by immunoSEQ multiplex PCR spanned 54 Vbeta and 13 Jbeta. MiXCR was run by TCRdb on the immunoSEQ multiplex PCR reads, yielding one entry per CDR3 protein. The data show approximately 90,000 distinct CDR3 sequences, approximately 95% seen once. Healthy donors matched for age and sex were used as controls. The CD8+ and CD4+ T cells were negatively isolated, with the TEMRA cells enriched by FACS. This chain connects TRBV29-1 to TRBJ2-1; tentative D call: TRBD1 (5 bases). This receptor was obtained from a human donor in good health. Sequencing used CD8+ T cells from PBMCs. CDR3 nucleotide sequence: TGCAGCGTTGTATTTGAGACAGCTAACTCCTACAATGAGCAGTTCTTC. It translates to CSVVFETANSYNEQFF.